These 32 T cell receptor beta chains share one sample of origin, sequenced in a study of shared clonotypes between healthy human individuals. Data came from immunoSEQ multiplex PCR; TCRdb stores just in-frame clones and leaves some out. The data contain approximately 2.3 million clones, over 90% of them singletons. The sequenced sample was naive CD4+ T cells from PBMCs. Subset specified: CD45RA+ positively selected. The receptors stem from a man younger than 30 in good health. Some clones in this sample may be carry-over from other donors' samples.

The J gene is TRBJ2-1, the V gene TRBV7-2; the match to TRBD2 covers 7 bases. Germline CDR1 SGHTA, CDR2 FQGNSA. This CDR3 has 17 amino acids. V trimming: 1 base; J trimming: 1 base; junction bases outside the gene matches: 7. This CDR3 reads CASSLGLGLGSYNEQFF. CDR3 bases: TGTGCCAGCAGCTTAGGTCTTGGACTAGGGTCCTACAATGAGCAGTTCTTC.

V gene TRBV6-5 combines with J gene TRBJ1-1, with D possibly matching TRBD1 (5 bases). Germline V CDR1 and CDR2: MNHEY, SVGAGI. CDR3 length: 15 amino acids. Trimming took off 7 bases at V and 2 bases at J, with 17 bases between the two ends. The CDR3 DNA reads TGTGCCAGCACCCCTCGGGGGGGACTTAACACTGAAGCTTTCTTT. This translates into CASTPRGGLNTEAFF.

This sequence joins TRBV18 and TRBJ2-2; D unresolved. In germline, CDR1 is KGHSH, CDR2 LQKENI. CDR3 length: 17 amino acids. The ends were cut back, 1 base at V and 1 base at J, with 13 bases in the middle. CDR3 nucleotide sequence: TGTGCCAGCTCACCACAGTCGGCAGTCCTGAACACCGGGGAGCTGTTTTTT. Translating gives CASSPQSAVLNTGELFF.

The rearrangement uses TRBV29-1 and TRBJ2-1, with D possibly TRBD2 on 5 matching bases. The V end lost 7 bases, the J end lost 0 bases, and 16 bases lay between the germline ends. CDR3 length equals 15 residues. Per germline, CDR1 SQVTM and CDR2 ANQGSEA. The CDR3 reads CSAYRGPNSYNEQFF. CDR3 coding DNA: TGCAGCGCGTACCGCGGGCCGAACTCCTACAATGAGCAGTTCTTC.

CDR3 nucleotide sequence: TGTGCCAGCTCACCATTCGGACAGGGGGTAGGTGAGCAGTACTTC. This gives the protein CASSPFGQGVGEQYF. The chain employs TRBV18 and TRBJ2-7, with 10 bases fitting TRBD1. The CDR3 has 15 amino acids. V shed 2 bases, J shed 7 bases, and the junction held 8 bases outside the gene matches. CDR1 KGHSH and CDR2 LQKENI come from the germline V gene.

The CDR3 sequence is CASSQQGQTPIFF. The CDR3 nucleotides read TGTGCCAGCAGCCAACAGGGACAAACCCCCATTTTTTTT. V usage is TRBV14 and J usage is TRBJ1-4, with a tentative D call TRBD1 (6 bases). The V gene lost 2 bases and the J gene lost 17 bases, with 18 bases spanning the gap. Per the germline V gene, CDR1 is SGHDN and CDR2 is FVKESK. The CDR3 covers 13 residues.

This chain joins TRBV2 and TRBJ1-2, with D perhaps matching TRBD1 (6 bases). Trimming left V 3 bases short and J 4 bases short, with 24 bases between. Germline loops: CDR1 SNHLY, CDR2 FYNNEI. The CDR3 length is 18 residues. CDR3 loop: CASSDPQGWVLGSYGYTF. The CDR3 DNA reads TGTGCCAGCAGTGACCCACAGGGCTGGGTTCTGGGGAGCTATGGCTACACCTTC.

The gene calls are TRBV10-3 and TRBJ2-1; 8 bases are shared with TRBD1. Per the germline V gene, CDR1 is ENHRY and CDR2 is SYGVKD. With 0 bases clipped from V and 8 bases from J, the junction kept 3 bases outside the gene matches. The CDR3 extends over 14 amino acids. The DNA for the CDR3 is TGTGCCATCAGTGAGTCGTACAGGGGGGATGAGCAGTTCTTC. This encodes CAISESYRGDEQFF.

The V and J genes are TRBV4-3 and TRBJ2-3; weak D call: TRBD2 (5 bases). V shed 1 base and J shed 0 bases, with 11 bases lying between them. Germline V CDR1 and CDR2: LGHNA, YSLEER. The CDR3 sequence is 16 residues long. CDR3 nucleotide sequence: TGCGCCAGCAGCCAAGCGCTAGCAGCTAGCACAGATACGCAGTATTTT. It codes for CASSQALAASTDTQYF.

Comment on this clone: Within the sample, other DNA sequences also encode this same CDR3. This sequence joins TRBV9 and TRBJ2-2, with D perhaps matching TRBD1 or TRBD2 (5 bases each). This CDR3 contains 15 residues. Germline-derived CDR1 and CDR2 are SGDLS and YYNGEE. With 0 bases removed from V and 0 bases from J, the gap between germline ends came to 6 bases. Here the CDR3 reads CASSVGGANTGELFF. CDR3 DNA: TGTGCCAGCAGCGTAGGAGGGGCGAACACCGGGGAGCTGTTTTTT. The variable domain in full, completed from reference TRBV9 and TRBJ2-2, reads DSGVTQTPKHLITATGQRVTLRCSPRSGDLSVYWYQQSLDQGLQFLIQYYNGEERAKGNILERFSAQQFPDLHSELNLSSLELGDSALYFCASSVGGANTGELFFGEGSRLTVL.

The rearrangement links TRBV6-5 to TRBJ2-1; 14 bases are shared with TRBD2. This CDR3 is 16 amino acids long. The germline gives CDR1 MNHEY, CDR2 SVGAGI. V trimming: 0 bases; J trimming: 9 bases; junction bases outside the gene matches: 4. CDR3 in amino acids: CASSYSGTSGSSEQFF. The CDR3 DNA follows: TGTGCCAGCAGTTACTCCGGGACTAGCGGGAGTAGTGAGCAGTTCTTC.

The chain employs TRBV9 and TRBJ2-2; TRBD2 matches 12 bases. Trimming took 4 bases from V and 3 from J; bases not matched to a gene: 10. The CDR3 totals 18 residues. The germline V gene has CDR1 SGDLS and CDR2 YYNGEE. CDR3 in amino acids: CASSIQTSGREHTGELFF. The CDR3 nucleotides are TGTGCCAGCAGCATCCAGACTAGCGGGAGAGAACACACCGGGGAGCTGTTTTTT.

The chain couples TRBV28 to TRBJ1-2, with 8 positions matching TRBD1. CDR1 and CDR2 (germline): MDHEN, SYDVKM. This CDR3 is built from 15 residues. V shed 4 bases, J shed 3 bases, and the junction held 7 bases outside the gene matches. CDR3 loop: CASSSTQGAYYGYTF. Here the CDR3 DNA reads TGTGCCAGCAGTTCAACTCAGGGGGCCTACTATGGCTACACCTTC.

Points on this clone: The sample contains more than one DNA sequence encoding this CDR3. The chain combines TRBV27 with TRBJ2-7, with 7 bases identical to TRBD2. The J segment lost 3 bases and the V segment lost 4 bases, leaving 3 bases of the junction unmatched. Per germline, CDR1 MNHEY and CDR2 SMNVEV (reference sequence). CDR3 length: 13 amino acids. CDR3 sequence (DNA): TGTGCCAGCAGTTCCGCGGGAGTCTACGAGCAGTACTTC. Amino acid sequence: CASSSAGVYEQYF.

The chain recombines TRBV7-7 with TRBJ2-1, with TRBD2 matching 8 bases. The CDR3 is made up of 17 amino acids. Germline-derived CDR1 and CDR2 are SSHAT and FNYEAQ (reference sequence). The V gene end was trimmed by 1 base and the J gene end by 4 bases; junction bases not matched to a gene: 9. CDR3 loop: CASSLEAGAGTYNEQFF. The CDR3 region has the DNA TGTGCCAGCAGCTTAGAAGCGGGAGCGGGAACTTACAATGAGCAGTTCTTC.

V is TRBV30 and J is TRBJ2-3; 8 bases line up with TRBD2. Germline V CDR1 and CDR2: GTSNPN, SVGIG (reference sequence). The CDR3 contains 15 residues. V lost 1 base, J lost 1 base, and 4 bases stayed unmatched. The CDR3 coding sequence is TGTGCCTGGAGTGAGGGAGCGGGGGGCACAGATACGCAGTATTTT. Amino acid sequence: CAWSEGAGGTDTQYF.

The CDR3 loop reads CASSPGRGSGELFF. Here the CDR3 DNA reads TGTGCCAGCAGCCCCGGTCGTGGATCCGGGGAGCTGTTTTTT. The chain links TRBV11-3 to TRBJ2-2; no clear D. The germline V and J ends were trimmed by 5 bases and 6 bases, with 13 bases remaining between them. Germline V lookup: CDR1 SGHNT, CDR2 YENEEA. The CDR3 runs 14 residues.

The V call is TRBV5-1, the J call TRBJ2-1; 8 bases are a match to TRBD1. Germline V gene sequence: CDR1 SGHRS, CDR2 YFSETQ. CDR3 size: 12 residues. V dropped 3 bases and J dropped 7; count of bases not matched to a gene: 0. The CDR3 loop is CASSWDRNEQFF. The CDR3 bases are TGCGCCAGCAGCTGGGACAGGAATGAGCAGTTCTTC.

V and J are TRBV5-6 and TRBJ1-4, with D unclear. The CDR3 has 13 residues. Germline V gene lookup returns CDR1 SGHDT and CDR2 YYEEEE. V gave up 0 bases and J gave up 8 bases, with 8 bases separating them. CDR3: CASSLAQAEKLFF. DNA of the CDR3: TGTGCCAGCAGCTTGGCCCAAGCGGAAAAACTGTTTTTT.

The CDR3 sequence is CASSPFIRTRPGLGTYEQYF. The CDR3 nucleotides read TGTGCCAGCTCACCATTTATAAGGACAAGACCGGGACTGGGGACCTACGAGCAGTACTTC. The genes are TRBV18 and TRBJ2-7, with D perhaps matching TRBD2 (6 bases). The CDR3 spans 20 residues. The V end was cut by 2 bases, the J end by 2 bases, with 28 bases between. Germline loops: CDR1 KGHSH, CDR2 LQKENI.

This clone was observed a few times. As DNA, the CDR3 is TGTGCCAGCAGTTCCCGGACAGGGCTGGACAATCAGCCCCAGCATTTT. This sequence encodes CASSSRTGLDNQPQHF. The J gene is TRBJ1-5, the V gene TRBV27, with 8 nucleotides matching TRBD1. This CDR3 is 16 amino acids long. Germline trimming cut 4 bases from V and 3 bases from J; bases unmatched to any gene: 8. Per germline, CDR1 MNHEY and CDR2 SMNVEV (reference sequence).

The chain recombines TRBV7-9 with TRBJ2-1; the D is unclear. The CDR3 sequence is 14 residues long. With 4 bases removed from V and 10 bases from J, the gap between germline ends came to 17 bases. Germline-derived CDR1 and CDR2 are SEHNR and FQNEAQ (reference sequence). The CDR3 sequence: CASSYPLGLWEQFF. Here the CDR3 DNA reads TGTGCCAGCAGCTACCCGCTTGGCCTTTGGGAGCAGTTCTTC.

This chain joins TRBV10-2 and TRBJ2-7; 7 positions agree with TRBD2. Germline values: CDR1 WSHSY, CDR2 SAAADI. The CDR3 has 18 amino acids. With V trimmed by 7 bases and J by 2 bases, 20 bases remained unmatched. The CDR3 nucleotides are TGCGCCAGCACCGGACCCCCCTGGGCAGCGGGGCAGACCTACGAGCAGTACTTC. This translates into CASTGPPWAAGQTYEQYF.

The CDR3 region has the DNA TGTGCCAGCAGCTTCAGGGCAGCCCTGACCCAGTACTTC. Its translation: CASSFRAALTQYF. The V gene is TRBV5-6, the J gene TRBJ2-5; perhaps TRBD1 as D (5 bases). Between the trimmed V and J ends, which lost 2 bases and 7 bases, there was a span of 12 bases. The germline V gene has CDR1 SGHDT and CDR2 YYEEEE. CDR3 size: 13 residues.

The J gene is TRBJ1-1, the V gene TRBV6-5, with D unclear. CDR1 and CDR2 (germline): MNHEY, SVGAGI. CDR3 length equals 14 residues. V shed 0 bases and J shed 2 bases, with 7 bases lying between them. The CDR3 is CASSYSHKNTEAFF. The CDR3 DNA follows: TGTGCCAGCAGTTACTCCCACAAAAACACTGAAGCTTTCTTT.

This chain connects TRBV28 to TRBJ1-1; D is possibly TRBD1 (5 bases). This CDR3 spans 13 amino acids. Between the trimmed V and J ends, which lost 7 bases and 8 bases, there was a span of 17 bases. Germline CDR1 and CDR2: MDHEN and SYDVKM. The CDR3 spells CASNHLGPPEAFF. In DNA form, the CDR3 reads TGTGCCAGCAACCACCTGGGACCGCCAGAAGCTTTCTTT.

J is TRBJ2-3 and V is TRBV4-3; D is ambiguous. The CDR3 consists of 17 residues. CDR1 and CDR2 from the germline V gene are LGHNA and YSLEER. The germline V and J ends were trimmed by 0 bases and 0 bases, with 13 bases remaining between them. For the CDR3, the DNA is TGCGCCAGCAGCCAAGAGTTGCTGGTACCTAGCACAGATACGCAGTATTTT. It codes for CASSQELLVPSTDTQYF.

V gene TRBV4-1 combines with J gene TRBJ2-3; 11 bases are a match to TRBD2. Trimming at V came to 2 bases and at J to 14 bases, leaving 12 bases not matched to a gene. Germline V CDR1 and CDR2: MGHRA, YSYEKL. The CDR3 is 15 amino acids. The CDR3: CASSQTPTPGTSGYF. CDR3 DNA sequence: TGCGCCAGCAGCCAAACCCCCACCCCCGGGACTAGCGGGTATTTT.

The V call is TRBV25-1, the J call TRBJ2-7, with D unresolved. This CDR3 contains 10 residues. Between the trimmed V and J ends, which lost 2 bases and 8 bases, there was a span of 4 bases. Germline V CDR1 and CDR2: MGHDK, SYGVNS. The DNA for the CDR3 is TGTGCCAGCAGTGAACCTAAGCAGTACTTC. Its translation is CASSEPKQYF.

As regards this clone: This same CDR3 is encoded by further DNA sequences in the sample. V gene TRBV7-3 combines with J gene TRBJ2-1; 11 positions match TRBD2. This CDR3 spans 15 amino acids. J was trimmed by 3 bases and V by 5 bases; bases with no gene match: 3. Germline assignment: CDR1 SGHTA and CDR2 FQGTGA. The CDR3 here is CASSPSGRSYNEQFF. The CDR3 DNA sequence: TGTGCCAGCAGCCCTAGCGGGAGGAGCTACAATGAGCAGTTCTTC.

Regarding this clone: Different DNA sequences within this sample yield the same CDR3. The rearrangement uses TRBV5-1 and TRBJ1-1; the D is unclear. Per germline, CDR1 SGHRS and CDR2 YFSETQ. This CDR3 is 14 amino acids long. The V gene lost 0 bases and the J gene lost 1 base, with 7 bases spanning the gap. CDR3 DNA: TGCGCCAGCAGCTTGGACGGGCAGAACACTGAAGCTTTCTTT. The encoded protein is CASSLDGQNTEAFF. The variable domain in full, with the rest retrieved from reference TRBV5-1 and TRBJ1-1, is KAGVTQTPRYLIKTRGQQVTLSCSPISGHRSVSWYQQTPGQGLQFLFEYFSETQRNKGNFPGRFSGRQFSNSRSEMNVSTLELGDSALYLCASSLDGQNTEAFFGQGTRLTVV.

This chain uses TRBV5-4 with TRBJ2-1; 10 bases align to TRBD2. The CDR3 contains 16 residues. V gave up 4 bases and J gave up 7 bases; unmatched junction bases: 11. The germline CDR1 and CDR2 sequences are SGHNT and YYREEE (reference sequence). CDR3 sequence (DNA): TGTGCCAGCAGCCCCCGAGCGGGAGGGCCCCGAAATGAGCAGTTCTTC. Protein sequence: CASSPRAGGPRNEQFF.